This T cell receptor beta chain came from a study of blood T cell repertoires in COVID-19. Germline values: CDR1 MNHNS, CDR2 SASEGT. CDR3 size: 15 residues. The V gene lost 3 bases and the J gene lost 6 bases, with 15 bases spanning the gap. Profiling relied on immunoSEQ multiplex PCR, and the TCRdb table lists in-frame clones only, not all of them. The sample yields some 57,000 clones, approximately 86% seen once. This rearrangement joins TRBV6-1 to TRBJ1-5; no firm D call. The sequenced sample consisted of peripheral blood. The source of this sequence is a man in his sixties or seventies with acute or convalescent COVID-19. The CDR3 spells CASSDFGVSSQPQHF. The DNA for the CDR3 is TGTGCCAGCAGTGATTTTGGAGTAAGTAGTCAGCCCCAGCATTTT.